Each of the 32 T cell receptor delta chains below was sequenced from the same sample in a study of Vδ1+ human thymocytes. The antigens these receptors bind are not known. The template was reverse-transcribed extracted RNA. CDR3 amplicons came from multiplex PCR with pooled V-gene forward and constant-region reverse primers. TCRdb reanalyzed the multiplex PCR reads using CATT. The sample has fewer than 90,000 delta-chain clones, around 34% seen once. Study-wide results and caveats: Highly polyclonal TRG and TRD repertoires with Gaussian CDR3 length distributions appeared in thymus.

The sample was Vdelta1+ gamma-delta thymocytes from the thymus. Subset specified: FACS-sorted CD3+ TCRalphabeta- TCRVdelta1+ TCRVdelta2- thymocytes. These receptor sequences come from a boy less than two years old who had congenital heart surgery.

The chain has TRDV1 and TRDJ1, with 11 bases aligning to TRDD3. The CDR3 runs to 22 residues. Trimming took 2 bases from V and 10 from J; bases not matched to a gene: 30. Germline assignment: CDR1 TSWWSYY and CDR2 QGS. This CDR3 is CALGEIYPSLPHMGWGILRLIF. CDR3 DNA: TGTGCTCTTGGGGAAATCTACCCTTCCTTACCCCATATGGGCTGGGGGATACTGAGACTCATCTTT.

The chain combines TRDV1 with TRDJ1, with D possibly being TRDD3 (6 bases). The CDR3 covers 15 residues. The germline gives CDR1 TSWWSYY, CDR2 QGS. V was clipped by 0 bases and J by 1 base, with 9 bases between them. The CDR3: CALGELWGSTDKLIF. In nucleotides, the CDR3 is TGTGCTCTTGGGGAACTATGGGGATCCACCGATAAACTCATCTTT.

The chain combines TRDV1 with TRDJ1, with TRDD3 matching 7 bases. The germline V gene encodes CDR1 TSWWSYY and CDR2 QGS. The CDR3 loop spans 17 amino acids. The V gene end was trimmed by 9 bases and the J gene end by 1 base; junction bases not matched to a gene: 17. The CDR3 loop is CALRDGYPTGVTDKLIF. The CDR3 DNA follows: TGTGCTCTCAGAGATGGGTATCCCACTGGGGTCACCGATAAACTCATCTTT.

This clone has more than one count but fewer than ten. The chain is built from TRDV1 and TRDJ1, with TRDD3 as a possible D gene (5 bases). The V end was cut by 0 bases, the J end by 3 bases, with 29 bases between. Germline loops: CDR1 TSWWSYY, CDR2 QGS. This CDR3 region has 21 residues. CDR3: CALGELILLPGMGNPPDKLIF. The CDR3 DNA follows: TGTGCTCTTGGGGAACTAATCCTCCTCCCTGGGATGGGGAACCCTCCCGATAAACTCATCTTT.

With regard to this clone: The junction differs from germline at one of its ends, possibly a read error. Other DNA variants within this sample encode the same CDR3. This chain joins TRDV1 and TRDJ1; a possible D gene is TRDD3 (6 bases). This CDR3 contains 20 residues. Germline lookup yields CDR1 TSWWSYY and CDR2 QGS. CDR3 nucleotides: TGTGCTCTTGGGAAACTTTCCCGACTGGGTCCAAACTTGGGCACCGATAAACTCATCTTT. The encoded protein is CALGKLSRLGPNLGTDKLIF.

This clone was found once. The chain couples TRDV1 to TRDJ1; 11 nucleotides match TRDD3. CDR1 and CDR2 from the germline V gene are TSWWSYY and QGS. The CDR3 is 24 residues long. Losses at the gene ends were 6 bases for V and 0 bases for J; bases not matched to a gene: 30. CDR3 amino acids: CALGKTKRSILLGDIRLYTDKLIF. In DNA, the CDR3 is TGTGCTCTTGGAAAAACGAAGCGATCCATTCTACTGGGGGATATTCGACTTTACACCGATAAACTCATCTTT.

The rearrangement uses TRDV1 and TRDJ1; D is perhaps TRDD3 (6 bases). Germline V lookup: CDR1 TSWWSYY, CDR2 QGS. This CDR3 spans 21 amino acids. The V gene lost 2 bases and the J gene lost 0 bases, with 28 bases spanning the gap. The CDR3 spells CALGEFPLFPLNGGYTDKLIF. The CDR3 coding sequence is TGTGCTCTTGGGGAATTTCCCCTCTTCCCCTTGAATGGGGGGTACACCGATAAACTCATCTTT.

This chain connects TRDV1 to TRDJ1, with TRDD3 matching over 11 bases. With 3 bases clipped from V and 7 bases from J, the junction kept 16 bases outside the gene matches. The germline CDR1 and CDR2 sequences are TSWWSYY and QGS. CDR3 length equals 18 residues. CDR3 sequence (DNA): TGTGCTCTTGGGGACTTTCCCCAACTGGGGGATAAAGGGGGTAAACTCATCTTT. Translation: CALGDFPQLGDKGGKLIF.

Notes on this clone: It may be a read error: a sequence one base away is much more abundant. The chain is built from TRDV2 and TRDJ1, with 10 nucleotides matching TRDD3. The CDR3 loop spans 19 amino acids. Germline V gives CDR1 GEAIGNYY, CDR2 EKD. Trimming at V came to 3 bases and at J to 2 bases, leaving 17 bases not matched to a gene. The CDR3 nucleotides are TGTGCCTGTGACCTACTGGGGGATCCAAAGTATATGTTGACCGATAAACTCATCTTT. It is translated as CACDLLGDPKYMLTDKLIF.

Concerning this clone itself: Possible read error: a much larger clone is one base away. The chain joins TRDV2 to TRDJ1; TRDD3 matches 8 bases. This CDR3 is built from 16 residues. Looked up from germline, CDR1 is GEAIGNYY and CDR2 is EKD. CDR3 sequence: CACATGPWGTTDKLIF. As DNA, the CDR3 is TGTGCCTGTGCCACCGGTCCCTGGGGGACCACCGATAAACTCATCTTT.

The rearrangement links TRDV1 to TRDJ1; D gene ambiguous. Trimming took 0 bases from V and 2 from J, leaving 7 bases between them. The CDR3 has 14 residues. Germline V gives CDR1 TSWWSYY, CDR2 QGS. The CDR3 DNA is TGTGCTCTTGGGGAACTCGAACCTACCGATAAACTCATCTTT. Translation: CALGELEPTDKLIF.

This clone was detected only a few times. The rearrangement uses TRDV1 and TRDJ1; unclear D gene. The germline gives CDR1 TSWWSYY, CDR2 QGS. The V gene lost 0 bases and the J gene lost 2 bases, with 13 bases spanning the gap. This CDR3 has 16 amino acids. CDR3 in DNA: TGTGCTCTTGGGGAACTTCTCGGCCGTGAAACCGATAAACTCATCTTT. Its protein is CALGELLGRETDKLIF.

This clone was counted a few times. This sequence joins TRDV1 and TRDJ1, with TRDD3 matching over 8 bases. The CDR3 is made up of 17 amino acids. Germline loops: CDR1 TSWWSYY, CDR2 QGS. J lost 2 bases, V lost 1 base, and 9 bases had no gene match. The CDR3 region is CALGEPRRVGDTDKLIF. CDR3 DNA: TGTGCTCTTGGGGAACCCCGGCGGGTGGGGGATACCGATAAACTCATCTTT.

V usage is TRDV1 and J usage is TRDJ1; no clear D gene. The V and J ends lost 3 bases and 0 bases respectively, with 14 bases between them. This CDR3 comprises 16 residues. Germline V gene sequence: CDR1 TSWWSYY, CDR2 QGS. CDR3 DNA sequence: TGTGCTCTTGGGGACCAGATTCAACCCTACACCGATAAACTCATCTTT. It is translated as CALGDQIQPYTDKLIF.

The rearrangement links TRDV1 to TRDJ1; the match to TRDD3 covers 13 bases. The CDR3 totals 18 residues. CDR1 TSWWSYY and CDR2 QGS come from the germline V gene. The V segment lost 5 bases and the J segment 6 bases; nucleotides outside the gene matches: 15. The CDR3 DNA reads as TGTGCTCTTGGGAAGGATCCGGTACTGGGGGATACGGGTCATAAACTCATCTTT. This gives the protein CALGKDPVLGDTGHKLIF.

V usage is TRDV1 and J usage is TRDJ1, with TRDD3 matching over 9 bases. V lost 5 bases and J lost 4; bases outside the gene matches: 23. This CDR3 has 20 residues. Germline V CDR1 and CDR2: TSWWSYY, QGS. CDR3 region: CALGNSLTPGIRYLNDKLIF. The CDR3 DNA reads TGTGCTCTTGGGAACAGTCTCACCCCGGGGATACGCTACCTGAACGATAAACTCATCTTT.

V and J are TRDV2 and TRDJ3; 7 bases line up with TRDD3. CDR3 length equals 18 residues. V lost 5 bases to trimming and J lost 2 bases; unmatched junction nucleotides: 11. CDR1 GEAIGNYY and CDR2 EKD come from the germline V gene. In DNA form, the CDR3 reads TGTGCCTGTGCCACAAATGGGGATAATGCCTGGGACACCCGACAGATGTTTTTC. This sequence encodes CACATNGDNAWDTRQMFF.

This clone turned up a few times. The chain carries TRDV1 and TRDJ1, with TRDD2 as a possible D gene (5 bases). This CDR3 spans 22 amino acids. Between the trimmed V and J ends, which lost 3 bases and 1 base, there was a span of 33 bases. CDR1 is TSWWSYY, CDR2 QGS, per germline. The CDR3 DNA reads TGTGCTCTTGGGGATCCTCCCGGCTACCAATTTATTCCTGGTGTACTCACCGATAAACTCATCTTT. Translated, it gives CALGDPPGYQFIPGVLTDKLIF.

This clone was counted between two and nine times. The J gene is TRDJ1, the V gene TRDV1; TRDD3 is a possible D gene (5 bases). Germline V gene sequence: CDR1 TSWWSYY, CDR2 QGS. The CDR3 totals 21 residues. Trimming pared 3 bases from V and 4 bases from J, leaving 33 bases between. CDR3 bases: TGTGCTCTTGGGGAGCCAGATCGCCCGGAACTACGGGGAGAAACCGGCGATAAACTCATCTTT. Amino acids: CALGEPDRPELRGETGDKLIF.

In this sample, this clone turned up once. The rearrangement uses TRDV2 and TRDJ3; 7 bases agree with TRDD3. CDR3 length: 23 amino acids. Germline V gene lookup returns CDR1 GEAIGNYY and CDR2 EKD. The trim removed 0 bases at V and 0 bases at J, leaving 19 bases unmatched. CDR3 amino acids: CACDTVCWGAKNPSSWDTRQMFF. DNA for the CDR3: TGTGCCTGTGACACCGTGTGCTGGGGGGCAAAAAATCCGAGCTCCTGGGACACCCGACAGATGTTTTTC.

This sequence joins TRDV1 and TRDJ1, with 11 positions matching TRDD3. This CDR3 contains 21 residues. Germline CDR1 is TSWWSYY and CDR2 is QGS. The V segment lost 0 bases and the J segment 0 bases; nucleotides outside the gene matches: 15. The CDR3, as DNA: TGTGCTCTTGGGGAACTAGGGTTCGCTGGGGGATACCTCAAGAACACCGATAAACTCATCTTT. Translated: CALGELGFAGGYLKNTDKLIF.

Regarding this clone: Germline and junction disagree at one end, which may indicate a read error. Other DNA variants within this sample encode the same CDR3. The chain links TRDV1 to TRDJ1, with TRDD2 identical over 7 bases. The CDR3 covers 20 residues. Germline CDR1 reads TSWWSYY; CDR2 reads QGS. The chain's CDR3 is CALGEDALPPRPPKADKLIF. The CDR3 bases are TGTGCCCTTGGGGAGGACGCCCTTCCTCCCCGTCCCCCGAAGGCCGATAAACTCATCTTT.

The chain couples TRDV2 to TRDJ1; 8 nucleotides agree with TRDD3. Looked up from germline, CDR1 is GEAIGNYY and CDR2 is EKD. The CDR3 consists of 15 residues. Trimming at V came to 0 bases and at J to 2 bases, leaving 4 bases not matched to a gene. This chain's CDR3 is CACDTVWDTTDKLIF. CDR3 coding DNA: TGTGCCTGTGACACCGTTTGGGATACGACCGATAAACTCATCTTT.

The rearrangement joins TRDV1 to TRDJ1; 13 bases map to TRDD3. The CDR3 is made up of 21 amino acids. After removal of 1 base from V and 7 bases from J, the junction contained 21 bases not matched to a gene. Germline assignment: CDR1 TSWWSYY and CDR2 QGS. The CDR3 sequence: CALGEPYQNRTGGYAGRKLIF. DNA for the CDR3: TGTGCTCTTGGGGAACCCTATCAGAACCGTACTGGGGGATACGCGGGTCGTAAACTCATCTTT.

The genes are TRDV1 and TRDJ1; D unclear. V lost 3 bases, J lost 3 bases, and 20 bases lay in between. CDR1 and CDR2 (germline): TSWWSYY, QGS. The CDR3 contains 17 residues. This chain's CDR3 is CALGDPRHYAMADKLIF. The DNA for the CDR3 is TGTGCTCTTGGGGACCCGCGCCATTACGCGATGGCCGATAAACTCATCTTT.

This clone has only a few counts. The chain uses TRDV1 and TRDJ1; 12 nucleotides match TRDD3. There are 22 residues in the CDR3. Germline V gene data show CDR1 as TSWWSYY and CDR2 as QGS. The J segment lost 0 bases and the V segment lost 0 bases, leaving 17 bases of the junction unmatched. CDR3 in amino acids: CALGELGTGWGIRYGDTDKLIF. The CDR3 DNA reads as TGTGCTCTTGGGGAACTGGGCACCGGCTGGGGGATACGCTATGGCGACACCGATAAACTCATCTTT.

This clone came up a few times. This chain links TRDV1 with TRDJ1; 8 nucleotides agree with TRDD3. The length of the CDR3 is 20 residues. V dropped 7 bases and J dropped 0; count of bases not matched to a gene: 22. Germline V gives CDR1 TSWWSYY, CDR2 QGS. The CDR3 sequence: CALEAKSSNVGDPDTDKLIF. In nucleotides, the CDR3 is TGTGCTCTTGAGGCGAAATCCTCTAACGTGGGGGATCCGGACACCGATAAACTCATCTTT.

This clone was detected a few times. The chain couples TRDV1 to TRDJ1; the match to TRDD3 covers 11 bases. Germline V gene lookup returns CDR1 TSWWSYY and CDR2 QGS. V shed 3 bases, J shed 3 bases, and the junction held 15 bases outside the gene matches. The CDR3 extends over 19 amino acids. The CDR3 here is CALGDEGSGGYPGADKLIF. Here the CDR3 DNA reads TGTGCTCTTGGGGACGAGGGTTCTGGGGGATACCCGGGGGCCGATAAACTCATCTTT.

This chain joins TRDV1 and TRDJ1; 7 nucleotides agree with TRDD3. The CDR3 spans 24 residues. Germline V gene sequence: CDR1 TSWWSYY, CDR2 QGS. The V gene end was trimmed by 0 bases and the J gene end by 0 bases; junction bases not matched to a gene: 28. This CDR3 reads CALGELGVIVVRVLGRPYTDKLIF. The DNA of the CDR3 is TGTGCTCTTGGGGAACTAGGAGTAATTGTGGTGAGAGTACTGGGGCGGCCTTACACCGATAAACTCATCTTT.

Of note for this clone: The sample has other DNA sequences that encode this CDR3 too. The V gene is TRDV1, the J gene TRDJ1; 8 nucleotides match TRDD3. From germline, CDR1 is TSWWSYY and CDR2 QGS. J was trimmed by 0 bases and V by 2 bases; bases with no gene match: 35. This CDR3 is 26 amino acids long. CDR3 nucleotide sequence: TGTGCTCTTGGGGAAGAGAAAGGGAGCACACACCAACTACATGTCGTCTGGGGGAAGTACACCGATAAACTCATCTTT. It codes for CALGEEKGSTHQLHVVWGKYTDKLIF.

This clone has just a few counts. V is TRDV1 and J is TRDJ1; maybe TRDD3 (5 bases). Trimming took 1 base from V and 0 from J, leaving 21 bases between them. The CDR3 is 19 residues long. CDR1 and CDR2 from the germline V gene are TSWWSYY and QGS. The CDR3 nucleotides are TGTGCTCTTGGGGAACGAGGCTTTTCTGACTGGTCGTACACCGATAAACTCATCTTT. Translation: CALGERGFSDWSYTDKLIF.

This clone was detected a few times. The gene calls are TRDV1 and TRDJ1, with 9 positions matching TRDD3. With 1 base clipped from V and 1 base from J, the junction kept 25 bases outside the gene matches. The CDR3 has 23 amino acids. Germline-derived CDR1 and CDR2 are TSWWSYY and QGS. The CDR3 nucleotides read TGTGCTCTTGGGGAACAACCCCCCCTCTTTCCTATTGGGGGATATTACCCCACCGATAAACTCATCTTT. Amino acids: CALGEQPPLFPIGGYYPTDKLIF.